This T cell receptor beta chain was documented in a study of blood T cell repertoires in COVID-19. Study as a whole: Sites in the United States, Italy and Spain provided acute and convalescent COVID-19 samples. T cells, B-cell-depleted T cells, or PBMCs provided the cDNA or gDNA that served as material.

Method: immunoSEQ multiplex PCR; TCRdb's copy keeps in-frame clones and lacks some. The sample lists tens of thousands of clones; about 86% were seen once. CDR1 and CDR2 (germline): MDHEN, SYDVKM. There are 19 residues in the CDR3. V lost 5 bases to trimming and J lost 5 bases; unmatched junction nucleotides: 20. Sequencing used peripheral blood. This TCR was recovered from a man between 45 and 60 years old with acute or convalescent COVID-19. The genes are TRBV28 and TRBJ2-7, with 11 bases matching TRBD1. The CDR3 here is CASSDGTGGLGTLLDEQYF. In DNA, the CDR3 is TGTGCCAGCAGTGACGGGACAGGGGGTCTGGGGACTCTGCTCGACGAGCAGTACTTC.